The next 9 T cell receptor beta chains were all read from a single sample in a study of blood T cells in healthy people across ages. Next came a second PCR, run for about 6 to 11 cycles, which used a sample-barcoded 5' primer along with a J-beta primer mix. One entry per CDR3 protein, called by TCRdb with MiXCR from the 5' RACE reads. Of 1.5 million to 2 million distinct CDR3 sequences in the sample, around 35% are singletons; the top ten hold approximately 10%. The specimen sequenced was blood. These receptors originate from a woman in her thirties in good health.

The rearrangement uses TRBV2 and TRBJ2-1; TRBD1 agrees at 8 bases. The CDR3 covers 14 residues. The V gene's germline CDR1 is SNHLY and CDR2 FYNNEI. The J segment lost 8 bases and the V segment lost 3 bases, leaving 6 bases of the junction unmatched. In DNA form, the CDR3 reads TGTGCCAGCAGTGACCGGACAGGGTGGTATGAGCAGTTCTTC. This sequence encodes CASSDRTGWYEQFF.

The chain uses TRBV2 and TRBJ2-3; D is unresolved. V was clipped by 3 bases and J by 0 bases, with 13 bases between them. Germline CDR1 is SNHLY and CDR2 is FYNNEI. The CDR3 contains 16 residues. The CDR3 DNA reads TGTGCCAGCAGTGAGGGGATGGCTACTAGCACAGATACGCAGTATTTT. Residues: CASSEGMATSTDTQYF.

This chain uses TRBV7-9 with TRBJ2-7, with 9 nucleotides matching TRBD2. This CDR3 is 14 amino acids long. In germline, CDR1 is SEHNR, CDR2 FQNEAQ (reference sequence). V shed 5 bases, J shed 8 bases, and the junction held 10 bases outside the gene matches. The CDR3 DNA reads TGTGCCAGCAGCACCGGGACTAGCCCCCTCAAGCAGTACTTC. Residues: CASSTGTSPLKQYF.

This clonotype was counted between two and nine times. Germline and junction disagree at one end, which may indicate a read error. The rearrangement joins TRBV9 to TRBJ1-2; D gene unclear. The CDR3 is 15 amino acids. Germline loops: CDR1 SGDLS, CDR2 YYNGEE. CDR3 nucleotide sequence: TGTGCCGGCAGCGCCGTAGGCACACTTTCCGGTGGCTACACCTTC. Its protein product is CAGSAVGTLSGGYTF.

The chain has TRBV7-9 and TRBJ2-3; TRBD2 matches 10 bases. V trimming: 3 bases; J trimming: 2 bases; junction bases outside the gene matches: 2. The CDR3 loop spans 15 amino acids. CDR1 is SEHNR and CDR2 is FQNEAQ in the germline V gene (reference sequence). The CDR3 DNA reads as TGTGCCAGCAGCTTCGGACTAGCGGACACAGATACGCAGTATTTT. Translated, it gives CASSFGLADTDTQYF.

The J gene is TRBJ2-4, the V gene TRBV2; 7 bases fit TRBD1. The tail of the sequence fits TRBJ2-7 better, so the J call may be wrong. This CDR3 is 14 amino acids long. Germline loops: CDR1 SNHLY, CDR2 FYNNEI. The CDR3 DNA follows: TGTGCCAGCAGTGGGACAGGTCGTCCCTCCGAGCAGTACTTC. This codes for CASSGTGRPSEQYF.

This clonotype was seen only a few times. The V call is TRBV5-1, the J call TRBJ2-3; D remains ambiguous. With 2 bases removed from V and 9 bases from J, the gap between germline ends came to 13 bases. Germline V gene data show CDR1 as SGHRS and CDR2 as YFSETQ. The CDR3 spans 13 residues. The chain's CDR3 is CASSLAFLETQYF. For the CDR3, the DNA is TGCGCCAGCAGCTTAGCGTTCCTGGAGACGCAGTATTTT. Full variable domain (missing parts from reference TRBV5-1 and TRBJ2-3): KAGVTQTPRYLIKTRGQQVTLSCSPISGHRSVSWYQQTPGQGLQFLFEYFSETQRNKGNFPGRFSGRQFSNSRSEMNVSTLELGDSALYLCASSLAFLETQYFGPGTRLTVL.

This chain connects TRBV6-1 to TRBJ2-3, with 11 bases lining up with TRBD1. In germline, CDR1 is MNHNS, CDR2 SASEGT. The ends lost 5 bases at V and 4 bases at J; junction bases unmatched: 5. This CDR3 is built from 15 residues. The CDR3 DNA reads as TGTGCCAGCAGTAATCCGGGACAGGGGGCAGATACGCAGTATTTT. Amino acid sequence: CASSNPGQGADTQYF.

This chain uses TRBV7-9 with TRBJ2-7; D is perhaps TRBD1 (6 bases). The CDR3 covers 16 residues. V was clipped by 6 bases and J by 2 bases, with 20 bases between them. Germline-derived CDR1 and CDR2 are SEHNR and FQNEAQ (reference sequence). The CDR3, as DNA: TGTGCCAGCAGTTCTATCTCAGGACAGCGGACCTACGAGCAGTACTTC. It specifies CASSSISGQRTYEQYF.